The 16 T cell receptor beta chains in this list originate from one sample, sequenced in a study of control samples from healthy donors and cancer patients. TCRdb's table, derived via immunoSEQ multiplex PCR, lists solely in-frame clones and lacks some. Here the sample spans some 13,000 clones, 77% being singletons. Sequenced: formalin-fixed, paraffin-embedded tissue. All receptors come from a male donor with melanoma.

The chain carries TRBV19 and TRBJ2-7; unclear D gene. Germline-derived CDR1 and CDR2 are LNHDA and SQIVND (reference sequence). CDR3 length equals 15 residues. Between the trimmed V and J ends, which lost 5 bases and 2 bases, there was a span of 16 bases. This CDR3 reads CASSLRWTVTYEQYF. CDR3 sequence (DNA): TGTGCCAGTAGTCTCCGGTGGACGGTAACCTACGAGCAGTACTTC.

This clone was seen more than once but under ten times. The chain carries TRBV28 and TRBJ1-2, with D tentatively TRBD1 (6 bases). The V gene's germline CDR1 is MDHEN and CDR2 SYDVKM. With 3 bases removed from V and 3 bases from J, the gap between germline ends came to 14 bases. This CDR3 has 15 amino acids. The CDR3, as DNA: TGTGCCAGCAGTTTTTGGAACAGGGCCGACTATGGCTACACCTTC. Translated: CASSFWNRADYGYTF.

This clone appeared a few times. This rearrangement joins TRBV7-2 to TRBJ1-1; D gene unclear. Germline V gene lookup returns CDR1 SGHTA and CDR2 FQGNSA. This CDR3 has 13 residues. V was clipped by 3 bases and J by 5 bases, with 10 bases between them. In nucleotides, the CDR3 is TGTGCCAGCAGCTTCGACGCGAGGACTGAAGCTTTCTTT. Its translation: CASSFDARTEAFF.

The CDR3 loop is CASRGGYNSPLHF. The DNA of the CDR3 is TGTGCCAGCAGGGGGGGTTATAATTCACCCCTCCACTTT. This chain joins TRBV28 and TRBJ1-6, with a possible D match to TRBD1 (5 bases). The germline V gene has CDR1 MDHEN and CDR2 SYDVKM. Trimming shortened V by 6 bases and J by 4 bases, and 7 bases separated the two germline ends. The CDR3 runs to 13 residues. Complete variable domain (other parts from reference TRBV28 and TRBJ1-6): DVKVTQSSRYLVKRTGEKVFLECVQDMDHENMFWYRQDPGLGLRLIYFSYDVKMKEKGDIPEGYSVSREKKERFSLILESASTNQTSMYLCASRGGYNSPLHFGNGTRLTVT.

In this sample, this clone turned up once. This sequence joins TRBV28 and TRBJ1-3, with D maybe TRBD1 (5 bases). V lost 7 bases to trimming and J lost 4 bases, with 23 bases between them. The germline V gene encodes CDR1 MDHEN and CDR2 SYDVKM. The CDR3 spans 17 residues. CDR3 in amino acids: CASTLGAGKNPGNTIYF. The CDR3 DNA follows: TGTGCCAGCACCTTAGGGGCAGGAAAGAATCCCGGAAACACCATATATTTT.

This clone was picked up a small number of times. This chain links TRBV7-2 with TRBJ1-1; D unclear. This CDR3 has 13 amino acids. Deletions cut 5 bases from V and 1 base from J, with 8 bases between. Germline V CDR1 and CDR2: SGHTA, FQGNSA. CDR3: CASSRESNTEAFF. The CDR3 region has the DNA TGTGCCAGCAGCCGAGAGTCGAACACTGAAGCTTTCTTT.

The chain is built from TRBV5-1 and TRBJ1-2; TRBD1 matches at 9 bases. The germline V gene encodes CDR1 SGHRS and CDR2 YFSETQ. The CDR3 is made up of 14 amino acids. J was trimmed by 4 bases and V by 5 bases; bases with no gene match: 6. As DNA, the CDR3 is TGCGCCAGCAGTCTAGAGGGACAGGGCTATGGCTACACCTTC. It yields the protein CASSLEGQGYGYTF.

The chain carries TRBV6-5 and TRBJ1-2, with a tentative D call TRBD1 (5 bases). The CDR3 totals 15 residues. Trimming shortened V by 2 bases and J by 0 bases, and 10 bases separated the two germline ends. In germline, CDR1 is MNHEY, CDR2 SVGAGI. This chain's CDR3 is CASSYEGRANYGYTF. CDR3 bases: TGTGCCAGCAGTTACGAGGGCAGGGCTAACTATGGCTACACCTTC.

The CDR3 nucleotides are TGTGCCAGCAGCGCGCCCAAGATGGGCTACACCTTC. Translation: CASSAPKMGYTF. The chain employs TRBV5-5 and TRBJ1-2, with D hard to call. V lost 4 bases to trimming and J lost 8 bases, with 12 bases between them. The germline V gene has CDR1 SGHKS and CDR2 YYEKEE (reference sequence). The length of the CDR3 is 12 residues.

This clone was detected a few times. This rearrangement joins TRBV6-4 to TRBJ1-5; D not resolved. Trimming removed 2 bases from V and 4 bases from J, with 6 bases in between. Per the germline V gene, CDR1 is MRHNA and CDR2 is SNTAGT. This CDR3 is built from 13 residues. CDR3 DNA sequence: TGTGCCAGCAGTGACACCGAAAATCAGCCCCAGCATTTT. This codes for CASSDTENQPQHF.

The gene calls are TRBV9 and TRBJ1-2; D is uncertain. Looked up from germline, CDR1 is SGDLS and CDR2 is YYNGEE. Trimming left V 0 bases short and J 4 bases short, with 10 bases between. The CDR3 length is 14 residues. In DNA, the CDR3 is TGTGCCAGCAGCGTAGAGGCGGGGAGCTATGGCTACACCTTC. Translated, it gives CASSVEAGSYGYTF.

This clone was seen a handful of times. The chain joins TRBV19 to TRBJ2-1; D tentatively fits TRBD1 or TRBD2 (5 bases each). V lost 5 bases and J 8 bases, leaving 16 bases between the germline ends. Germline V gene data show CDR1 as LNHDA and CDR2 as SQIVND (reference sequence). This CDR3 has 14 amino acids. CDR3 nucleotide sequence: TGTGCCAGTAGTCTCCGAGACGGGGCACATGAGCAGTTCTTC. Translation gives CASSLRDGAHEQFF.

The chain has TRBV9 and TRBJ1-2; the D is unclear. The length of the CDR3 is 14 residues. CDR1 is SGDLS, CDR2 YYNGEE, per germline. V lost 0 bases and J lost 5, with 11 bases in between. Written as DNA, the CDR3 is TGTGCCAGCAGCGTAGCTACGGGAGGTTATGGCTACACCTTC. Protein product: CASSVATGGYGYTF.

On this clone itself: One junction end disagrees with the germline gene, perhaps due to a read error. V usage is TRBV6-5 and J usage is TRBJ1-1, with 9 nucleotides matching TRBD1. CDR3 length equals 15 residues. In germline, CDR1 is MNHEY, CDR2 SVGAGI. In DNA form, the CDR3 reads TGTGCCAGCAGGCAACAGGGGGCATGGAACACTAAAGCTTTCTTT. Residues: CASRQQGAWNTKAFF.

The rearrangement uses TRBV5-1 and TRBJ2-3, with no clear D. The CDR3 is 12 amino acids. Germline V gene lookup returns CDR1 SGHRS and CDR2 YFSETQ. With 3 bases removed from V and 2 bases from J, the gap between germline ends came to 4 bases. This CDR3 is CASSYATDTQYF. DNA for the CDR3: TGCGCCAGCAGCTATGCCACAGATACGCAGTATTTT.

The chain is built from TRBV7-9 and TRBJ1-3; 7 nucleotides align to TRBD1. The CDR3 loop spans 19 amino acids. Trimming at V came to 5 bases and at J to 4 bases, leaving 20 bases not matched to a gene. CDR1 and CDR2 (germline): SEHNR, FQNEAQ (reference sequence). DNA of the CDR3: TGTGCCAGCAGCGCTCCTACAGGGGCCGTTTCCTCTTCGGGAAACACCATATATTTT. Encoded protein: CASSAPTGAVSSSGNTIYF. The full variable domain, rest sourced from reference TRBV7-9 and TRBJ1-3, is DTGVSQNPRHKITKRGQNVTFRCDPISEHNRLYWYRQTLGQGPEFLTYFQNEAQLEKSRLLSDRFSAERPKGSFSTLEIQRTEQGDSAMYLCASSAPTGAVSSSGNTIYFGEGSWLTVV.